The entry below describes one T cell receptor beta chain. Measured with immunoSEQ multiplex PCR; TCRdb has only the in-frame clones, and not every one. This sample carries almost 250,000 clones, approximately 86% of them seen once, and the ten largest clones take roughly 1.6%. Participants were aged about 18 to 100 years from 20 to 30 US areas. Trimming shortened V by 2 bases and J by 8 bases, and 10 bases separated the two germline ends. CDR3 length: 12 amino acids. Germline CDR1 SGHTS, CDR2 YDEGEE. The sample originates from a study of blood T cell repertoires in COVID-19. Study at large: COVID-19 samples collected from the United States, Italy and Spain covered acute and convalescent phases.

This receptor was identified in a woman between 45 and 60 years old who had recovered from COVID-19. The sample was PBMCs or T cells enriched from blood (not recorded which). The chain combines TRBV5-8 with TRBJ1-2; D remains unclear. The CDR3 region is CASSFSWEGYTF. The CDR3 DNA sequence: TGTGCCAGCAGCTTCTCCTGGGAGGGCTACACCTTC.